This T cell receptor beta chain was found in a study of T cell responses to AZD1222 COVID-19 vaccine. Deletions cut 1 base from V and 7 bases from J, with 11 bases between. The CDR3 loop spans 14 amino acids. The germline gives CDR1 SEHNR, CDR2 FQNEAQ (reference sequence). Study-wide findings and caveats: Once two AZD1222 doses were given, Spike-specific TCR breadth and depth went up. The peak T cell response came first, and repertoires were sampled only after it. As reported, nearly half of all spike-specific TCRs target variant regions that are unmutated.

The repertoire was sequenced with immunoSEQ multiplex PCR; TCRdb's copy has only in-frame clones and lacks some. The sample consists of more than 95,000 clones, 88% of them appearing once. On this clone: Its antigen is still unknown.

This clonotype was obtained from an adult in good health. The sequenced sample was peripheral blood, obtained on day 0 of AZD1222 vaccination. The chain couples TRBV7-9 to TRBJ2-1; D not certain. The CDR3 sequence is CASSLGQVLNEQFF. The CDR3 coding sequence is TGTGCCAGCAGCTTAGGACAAGTGTTGAATGAGCAGTTCTTC.